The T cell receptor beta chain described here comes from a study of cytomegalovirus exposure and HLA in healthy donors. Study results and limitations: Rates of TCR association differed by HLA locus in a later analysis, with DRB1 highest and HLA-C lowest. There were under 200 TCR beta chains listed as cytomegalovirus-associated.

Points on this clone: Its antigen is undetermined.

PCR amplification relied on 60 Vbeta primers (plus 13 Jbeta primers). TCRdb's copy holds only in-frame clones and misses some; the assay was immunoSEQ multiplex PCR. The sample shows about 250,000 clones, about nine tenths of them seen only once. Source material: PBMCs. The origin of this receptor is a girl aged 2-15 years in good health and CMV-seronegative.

CDR3 coding DNA: TGTGCCAGCGGGTTCGCCCTAGCGGGGGGGCCCCACACAGATACGCAGTATTTT. It translates to CASGFALAGGPHTDTQYF. The chain employs TRBV28 and TRBJ2-3; 12 nucleotides agree with TRBD2. V shed 8 bases, J shed 2 bases, and the junction held 14 bases outside the gene matches. The CDR3 sequence is 18 residues long. The germline gives CDR1 MDHEN, CDR2 SYDVKM.